The TCR beta chain described here comes from a study of identical twins. The junction had 10 bases not matched to a gene; V was cut back by 6 bases and J by 8 bases. The CDR3 is made up of 14 amino acids. CDR1 and CDR2 (germline): MNHNS, SASEGT. With respect to this clonotype: What it binds is unknown.

Unique molecular identifiers were in the cDNA, with template-switch universal primer binding. TCRdb re-called the 5' RACE reads through MiXCR, storing one row per CDR3 protein. The table shows 500,000 to 600,000 distinct CDR3 sequences, with about 20% occurring only once. Study observations and caveats: Memory repertoires showed no such pattern, whereas abundant cord blood beta clonotypes carried fewer insertions. Sequences that were out-of-frame, alpha and twin-shared displayed an excess of low generation probability.

This same sample was also part of a study on T cells expressing NK-cell markers.

The source material was CD4+ T cells sorted from blood. The receptor comes from a woman aged 18-30 years in good health. The rearrangement links TRBV6-1 to TRBJ1-2, with TRBD1 identical over 9 bases. The CDR3 protein is CASSRGQGGEGYTF. The CDR3 nucleotides are TGTGCCAGCAGCCGGGGACAGGGAGGTGAGGGCTACACCTTC.